The clone carrying this TCR beta chain was recorded a few times. The antigen is unknown. Time point noted: 2015-2016 season, 7 days after influenza vaccination. Some clones are missing from TCRdb's copy, which holds only in-frame ones; the method was immunoSEQ multiplex PCR. Of approximately 10,000 clones in the sample, approximately 82% are singletons; the top ten hold approximately 0.4%. The record originates from a study of follicular helper T cells after annual influenza vaccination. Across the study: For some subjects, blood spans the 2013-2014, 2014-2015 and 2015-2016 annual vaccinations. General study findings and limits: Plasmablast frequency change correlated with clonality change in ICOS+CD38+ cTfh.

The starting material was CXCR5- memory CD4+ T cells sorted from blood, obtained 7 days after influenza vaccination. This clonotype originated in an adult who received the influenza vaccine.

CDR3 in DNA: TGTGCCAGCACATCTACAGGTCATTCACCCCTCCACTTT. This gives the protein CASTSTGHSPLHF. V usage is TRBV2 and J usage is TRBJ1-6, with TRBD1 as a possible D gene (5 bases). The CDR3 spans 13 residues. The germline V and J ends were trimmed by 7 bases and 8 bases, with 12 bases remaining between them. From germline, CDR1 is SNHLY and CDR2 FYNNEI. Based on the CDR3 plus reference TRBV2 and TRBJ1-6, the full variable domain is EPEVTQTPSHQVTQMGQEVILRCVPISNHLYFYWYRQILGQKVEFLVSFYNNEISEKSEIFDDQFSVERPDGSNFTLKIRSTKLEDSAMYFCASTSTGHSPLHFGNGTRLTVT.